This T cell receptor (beta chain) was recorded in a study of Graves' ophthalmopathy and Graves' hyperthyroidism. Study-wide results and caveats: Blood contained most expanded thyroid clonotypes exceeding 0.001 frequency.

No progression to ophthalmopathy over 18 months defined stable hyperthyroidism. Certain patients were not enrolled. These were patients with other autoimmune diseases, uncontrolled infections, pregnancy or lactation. Physicians reached a diagnosis by relying on clinical symptoms, serum thyroxine, TRAb, thyroid ultrasound and orbital computed tomography. Amplification from RNA transcripts yielded the TCR beta CDR3 regions. After a first-round RT-PCR with HTBI primers, a second-round multiplex PCR was run. In TCRdb, the multiplex PCR reads were re-called with MiXCR into one record per CDR3 protein. This table holds about 620,000 distinct CDR3 sequences, 22% found once. This clonotype was detected only a few times. No antigen is known for it. This TCR was recovered from a young woman with stable Graves' hyperthyroidism. Some clones in this sample may be carry-over from other donors' samples. The material sequenced was peripheral blood.

In nucleotides, the CDR3 is TGCGCCAGCAGCTTCGGTGACAACCCCTACGAGCAGTACTTC. This encodes CASSFGDNPYEQYF. This chain uses TRBV5-1 with TRBJ2-7; D uncertain. The germline V gene encodes CDR1 SGHRS and CDR2 YFSETQ. The CDR3 spans 14 residues. The ends were cut back, 2 bases at V and 2 bases at J, with 11 bases in the middle.